This TCR beta chain was profiled in a study of blood T cell repertoires in COVID-19. Study context: T cells, B-cell-depleted T cells, or PBMCs supplied cDNA or gDNA.

This CDR3 is 16 amino acids long. V lost 2 bases to trimming and J lost 4 bases; unmatched junction nucleotides: 4. Germline CDR1 is SEHNR and CDR2 is FQNEAQ (reference sequence). Profiling relied on immunoSEQ multiplex PCR, and the TCRdb table lists in-frame clones only, not all of them. The table records 120,000 to 150,000 clones, about 87% of them present only once. Enrollees, 18 to 89 years old, lived in 24 US areas. Categorization into cohorts depended on clinical history that participants reported. The source material was PBMCs or T cells enriched from blood (not recorded which). The J gene is TRBJ2-2, the V gene TRBV7-9; 10 bases are a match to TRBD2. The TCR comes from a man between 45 and 60 years old in a cohort exposed to, infected with or recovered from COVID-19 (not recorded which). CDR3 sequence: CASSLLAGVPTGELFF. The CDR3 DNA sequence: TGTGCCAGCAGCTTACTAGCGGGGGTCCCCACCGGGGAGCTGTTTTTT.